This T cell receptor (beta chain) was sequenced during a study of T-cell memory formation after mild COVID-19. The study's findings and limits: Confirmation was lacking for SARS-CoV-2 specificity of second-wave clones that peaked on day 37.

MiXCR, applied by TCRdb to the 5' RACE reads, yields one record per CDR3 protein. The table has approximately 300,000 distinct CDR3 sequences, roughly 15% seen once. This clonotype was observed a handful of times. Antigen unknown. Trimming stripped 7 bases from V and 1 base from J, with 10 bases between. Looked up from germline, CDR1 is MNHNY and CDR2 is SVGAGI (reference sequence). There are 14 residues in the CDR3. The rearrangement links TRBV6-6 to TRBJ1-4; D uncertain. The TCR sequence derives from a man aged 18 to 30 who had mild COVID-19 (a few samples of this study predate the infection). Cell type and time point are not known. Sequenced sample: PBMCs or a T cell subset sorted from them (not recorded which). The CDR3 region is CASINSGTNEKLFF. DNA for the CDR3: TGTGCCAGCATCAACTCAGGAACTAATGAAAAACTGTTTTTT.